This T cell receptor (beta chain) originates from a study of shared clonotypes between healthy human individuals. Overall study results and limits: Large sequencing depth failed to make sorted-subset sequencing complete, rarefaction showed.

With regard to this clone: As yet, its antigen is unknown. Other DNA sequences from this sample encode an identical CDR3 as well.

Authors' data handling: Filtering was not the same, since immunoSEQ gave junction-only sequences without quality scores. Sequencing was performed with immunoSEQ multiplex PCR; in TCRdb, only in-frame clones are kept and a portion is missing. That table is the source of V, J and clone size, and D and trimming were worked out from the DNA. This table has some 2.1 million clones, roughly 96% appearing once. Caucasian adults residing in Nashville, Tennessee made up all the donors. This sequence was found in a man aged 18 to 30 in good health. Material: naive CD4+ T cells sorted from blood. Subset reported: CD45RA+ positively selected.

CDR3: CASSLSGTTDTQYF. The CDR3 DNA reads as TGCGCCAGCAGCTTGTCGGGAACCACAGATACGCAGTATTTT. V is TRBV5-1 and J is TRBJ2-3, with TRBD2 as a possible D gene (5 bases). The CDR3 runs 14 residues. The germline gives CDR1 SGHRS, CDR2 YFSETQ. V was shortened by 1 base and J by 2 bases, with 8 bases between the two germline ends.